This entry lists 5 T cell receptor beta chains sequenced from one sample in a study of T-cell reconstitution after alpha-beta-depleted transplantation in children. Unique molecular identifiers were built into the TCRbeta library. Each CDR3 protein gets one entry after TCRdb re-called the PCR reads with MiXCR. The table includes 330,000 or so distinct CDR3 sequences, around a tenth detected once. The input for sequencing was PBMCs from the stem cell graft donor, taken from the stem cell graft. The receptors stem from a human donor who donated a stem cell graft to a child with acute lymphoblastic leukemia.

This clonotype was found many times. The chain joins TRBV5-6 to TRBJ2-1, with D perhaps TRBD1 (5 bases). The V end was cut by 3 bases, the J end by 0 bases, with 13 bases between. Germline V gives CDR1 SGHDT, CDR2 YYEEEE. The CDR3 has 16 residues. CDR3 DNA sequence: TGTGCCAGCAGCTCATTAGACAGAAGCTCCTACAATGAGCAGTTCTTC. Residues: CASSSLDRSSYNEQFF.

This clonotype has more than one count but fewer than ten. This chain connects TRBV7-9 to TRBJ2-3; D gene ambiguous. CDR3 length: 13 residues. V shed 6 bases and J shed 1 base, with 8 bases lying between them. The germline V gene encodes CDR1 SEHNR and CDR2 FQNEAQ (reference sequence). CDR3 protein: CASSASGTDTQYF. The CDR3 DNA reads TGTGCCAGCAGTGCTTCAGGCACAGATACGCAGTATTTT.

The rearrangement uses TRBV27 and TRBJ2-1; 8 nucleotides match TRBD2. There are 15 residues in the CDR3. CDR1 is MNHEY and CDR2 is SMNVEV in the germline V gene (reference sequence). The trim removed 5 bases at V and 2 bases at J, leaving 5 bases unmatched. The CDR3 sequence: CASSPAGGPYNEQFF. The CDR3 DNA reads as TGTGCCAGCAGTCCCGCGGGGGGTCCCTACAATGAGCAGTTCTTC.

The chain carries TRBV7-9 and TRBJ2-1; 9 nucleotides agree with TRBD1. The CDR3 has 15 residues. J gave up 4 bases and V 5 bases, and 6 bases lay outside the gene matches. Germline V CDR1 and CDR2: SEHNR, FQNEAQ (reference sequence). The CDR3 DNA reads as TGTGCCAGCAGCCACCCCGGGACAGGGTACAATGAGCAGTTCTTC. This translates into CASSHPGTGYNEQFF.

This clonotype has more than one count but fewer than ten. J is TRBJ1-2 and V is TRBV12-3 or TRBV12-4, with TRBD1 as a possible D gene (6 bases). The CDR3 spans 14 residues. The V and J ends lost 3 bases and 4 bases respectively, with 12 bases between them. The CDR3 is CASSLEGRGYGYTF. The CDR3 DNA reads TGTGCCAGCAGTTTGGAGGGCAGGGGCTATGGCTACACCTTC.